Shown below are 23 T cell receptor beta chains from a single sample sequenced in a study of cytomegalovirus exposure and HLA in healthy donors (dated by TCRdb to the late 2010s). Library preparation employed the immunoSEQ multiplex PCR assay. The multiplex PCR relied on a mix of 60 forward primers for TCR Vbeta segments and 13 reverse primers for TCR Jbeta segments. Held by TCRdb, this immuneACCESS table contains in-frame sequences only and omits some clones. Under half of the omission traces to an unresolved V gene where checked; the cause of the rest is unknown. The sample table records 190,000 or so clones; over 75% of these occur just once. Of the sample, roughly 10% falls within the top ten clones. Sequenced: PBMCs. Every receptor here comes from a woman in her fifties or sixties in good health and CMV-seropositive.

This rearrangement joins TRBV7-8 to TRBJ2-1, with D perhaps matching TRBD1 (5 bases). This CDR3 spans 13 amino acids. Germline V gene sequence: CDR1 SGHVS, CDR2 FQNEAQ. The V end lost 0 bases, the J end lost 8 bases, and 8 bases lay between the germline ends. The chain's CDR3 is CASSLAGVHEQFF. The CDR3, as DNA: TGTGCCAGCAGCTTAGCAGGGGTTCATGAGCAGTTCTTC.

This clone was seen a few times. The chain is built from TRBV6-5 and TRBJ1-2; 7 bases match TRBD1. Losses at the gene ends were 4 bases for V and 3 bases for J; bases not matched to a gene: 2. This CDR3 comprises 13 residues. Germline values: CDR1 MNHEY, CDR2 SVGAGI. The CDR3: CASSSDRDYGYTF. CDR3 DNA: TGTGCCAGCAGTTCCGACAGGGACTATGGCTACACCTTC.

V usage is TRBV30 and J usage is TRBJ2-1, with D unclear. Trimming cost V 2 bases and J 7 bases, with 18 bases left between them. CDR3 size: 15 residues. The germline V gene encodes CDR1 GTSNPN and CDR2 SVGIG (reference sequence). The chain's CDR3 is CAWSIAERLENEQFF. CDR3 sequence (DNA): TGTGCCTGGAGTATCGCAGAGAGACTCGAGAATGAGCAGTTCTTC.

V and J are TRBV4-2 and TRBJ2-2; TRBD1 might be the D (6 bases). The CDR3 loop spans 19 amino acids. V lost 5 bases and J lost 4, with 26 bases in between. Germline-derived CDR1 and CDR2 are LGHNA and YNFKEQ. The CDR3 bases are TGTGCCAGCAGCTGGGATAGGGCAGGGGCAGGTCTAAGCACCGGGGAGCTGTTTTTT. Protein: CASSWDRAGAGLSTGELFF.

The V and J genes are TRBV28 and TRBJ2-7, with TRBD2 matching over 7 bases. The V segment lost 6 bases and the J segment 6 bases; nucleotides outside the gene matches: 14. The germline CDR1 and CDR2 sequences are MDHEN and SYDVKM. The CDR3 consists of 15 residues. CDR3 sequence (DNA): TGTGCCAGCAGGGCGGGGGAAGGGGAGGATTTCGAGCAGTACTTC. Translation gives CASRAGEGEDFEQYF.

The chain employs TRBV27 and TRBJ2-3; TRBD2 agrees at 7 bases. There are 14 residues in the CDR3. The junction had 5 bases not matched to a gene; V was cut back by 6 bases and J by 2 bases. Germline lookup yields CDR1 MNHEY and CDR2 SMNVEV (reference sequence). The CDR3: CASRVGLNTDTQYF. In DNA form, the CDR3 reads TGTGCCAGCAGGGTGGGACTAAACACAGATACGCAGTATTTT.

A remark on this clone: One end of the junction does not line up with germline, which may come from a read error. The chain recombines TRBV7-2 with TRBJ2-7; D not resolved. There are 12 residues in the CDR3. From germline, CDR1 is SGHTA and CDR2 FQGNSA. The CDR3 DNA is TGTGCCAGCAGCTTAAAATCCTTCGAGCAGTACTTC. This codes for CASSLKSFEQYF.

This chain connects TRBV7-9 to TRBJ1-2, with D possibly being TRBD1 (6 bases). V was shortened by 2 bases and J by 2 bases, with 12 bases between the two germline ends. The CDR3 spans 15 residues. In germline, CDR1 is SEHNR, CDR2 FQNEAQ (reference sequence). The DNA of the CDR3 is TGTGCCAGCAGCTTAACAGGGCGAACAAACTATGGCTACACCTTC. Encoded protein: CASSLTGRTNYGYTF.

This chain joins TRBV7-2 and TRBJ2-7; TRBD1 agrees at 8 bases. The germline CDR1 and CDR2 sequences are SGHTA and FQGNSA. The CDR3 totals 14 residues. Trimming took 0 bases from V and 4 from J; bases not matched to a gene: 2. The CDR3 here is CASSLARGLYEQYF. The CDR3, as DNA: TGTGCCAGCAGCTTAGCCAGGGGGCTGTACGAGCAGTACTTC.

The rearrangement uses TRBV7-9 and TRBJ1-1, with 9 nucleotides matching TRBD1. The V gene's germline CDR1 is SEHNR and CDR2 FQNEAQ (reference sequence). V was pared by 4 bases and J by 4 bases, with 4 bases of the junction left unmatched. The CDR3 has 14 residues. CDR3 region: CASSSGQGSTEAFF. For the CDR3, the DNA is TGTGCCAGCAGCTCCGGACAGGGGAGCACTGAAGCTTTCTTT.

The gene calls are TRBV5-1 and TRBJ1-1, with unresolved D. Trimming pared 0 bases from V and 7 bases from J, leaving 7 bases between. CDR1 and CDR2 (germline): SGHRS, YFSETQ. CDR3 length: 12 amino acids. The CDR3 is CASSLGGYEAFF. The CDR3 nucleotides read TGCGCCAGCAGCTTGGGCGGTTATGAAGCTTTCTTT.

Notes on this clone: Within the sample, other DNA sequences also encode this same CDR3. The chain recombines TRBV19 with TRBJ1-4, with a possible D match to TRBD1 (6 bases). Trimming stripped 1 base from V and 0 bases from J, with 6 bases between. The CDR3 is 15 amino acids. Per germline, CDR1 LNHDA and CDR2 SQIVND (reference sequence). The CDR3 protein is CASSIGQATNEKLFF. The CDR3 DNA follows: TGTGCCAGTAGTATAGGACAGGCAACTAATGAAAAACTGTTTTTT.

The rearrangement uses TRBV5-1 and TRBJ1-2; D is undetermined. Between the trimmed V and J ends, which lost 7 bases and 4 bases, there was a span of 14 bases. The CDR3 runs 13 residues. Germline V gives CDR1 SGHRS, CDR2 YFSETQ. The CDR3 loop is CASGAHSAYGYTF. In DNA, the CDR3 is TGCGCCAGCGGCGCCCACAGTGCCTATGGCTACACCTTC.

This clone was seen a single time. The V and J genes are TRBV27 and TRBJ1-2; TRBD1 aligns across 10 bases. The CDR3 length is 15 residues. Per germline, CDR1 MNHEY and CDR2 SMNVEV (reference sequence). V lost 3 bases and J lost 4; bases outside the gene matches: 5. CDR3 region: CASSFGDRGSYGYTF. CDR3 DNA sequence: TGTGCCAGCAGTTTTGGGGACAGGGGTTCCTATGGCTACACCTTC.

The rearrangement uses TRBV6-6 and TRBJ1-1; no firm D call. The V end was cut by 5 bases, the J end by 4 bases, with 11 bases between. This CDR3 has 13 residues. From germline, CDR1 is MNHNY and CDR2 SVGAGI (reference sequence). The CDR3: CASSLDLGTEAFF. Here the CDR3 DNA reads TGTGCCAGCAGTCTTGACCTAGGCACTGAAGCTTTCTTT.

The chain couples TRBV28 to TRBJ1-3; D is unresolved. Germline V gene data show CDR1 as MDHEN and CDR2 as SYDVKM. This CDR3 comprises 14 residues. V was clipped by 2 bases and J by 0 bases, with 5 bases between them. The CDR3 DNA reads TGTGCCAGCAGTTTAACCGGCTCTGGAAACACCATATATTTT. Its protein is CASSLTGSGNTIYF.

The V and J genes are TRBV18 and TRBJ1-2; maybe TRBD1 (6 bases). The CDR3 runs 14 residues. Germline CDR1 is KGHSH and CDR2 is LQKENI. The ends were cut back, 1 base at V and 4 bases at J, with 10 bases in the middle. CDR3 nucleotide sequence: TGTGCCAGCTCACCACTCGGGACAACCTATGGCTACACCTTC. Its protein product is CASSPLGTTYGYTF.

This clone was found many times. The gene calls are TRBV5-6 and TRBJ1-1, with 11 nucleotides matching TRBD1. The length of the CDR3 is 15 residues. J gave up 9 bases and V 2 bases, and 9 bases lay outside the gene matches. The germline V gene encodes CDR1 SGHDT and CDR2 YYEEEE. The CDR3 coding sequence is TGTGCCAGCAGCTTAAGGGACAGGGGGACCATACAAGCTTTCTTT. Amino acids: CASSLRDRGTIQAFF.

V usage is TRBV5-4 and J usage is TRBJ2-1; 7 bases are a match to TRBD1. Germline lookup yields CDR1 SGHNT and CDR2 YYREEE (reference sequence). Trimming at V came to 2 bases and at J to 10 bases, leaving 12 bases not matched to a gene. CDR3 size: 15 residues. The chain's CDR3 is CASSLETGRVKEQFF. CDR3 nucleotides: TGTGCCAGCAGCTTAGAGACAGGGCGTGTAAAGGAGCAGTTCTTC.

This sequence joins TRBV6-5 and TRBJ1-5, with no clear D. The CDR3 covers 12 residues. Germline V CDR1 and CDR2: MNHEY, SVGAGI. V shed 5 bases and J shed 5 bases, with 7 bases lying between them. This CDR3 is CASSPRYQPQHF. The DNA for the CDR3 is TGTGCCAGCAGTCCTCGTTATCAGCCCCAGCATTTT.

This clone was seen only once. The chain recombines TRBV5-1 with TRBJ2-1; 16 nucleotides line up with TRBD2. The CDR3 runs 17 residues. Germline CDR1 and CDR2: SGHRS and YFSETQ. The junction had 5 bases not matched to a gene; V was cut back by 3 bases and J by 5 bases. The CDR3 sequence: CASSWGLAGGPNNEQFF. CDR3 nucleotides: TGCGCCAGCAGCTGGGGACTAGCGGGGGGGCCCAACAATGAGCAGTTCTTC.

This clone was picked up a small number of times. V and J are TRBV4-3 and TRBJ2-1; 7 positions match TRBD2. The CDR3 has 16 residues. V shed 0 bases, J shed 3 bases, and the junction held 5 bases outside the gene matches. The germline V gene has CDR1 LGHNA and CDR2 YSLEER. CDR3 in DNA: TGCGCCAGCAGCCAAGAGAGCGGGGCAGTCTACAATGAGCAGTTCTTC. Protein product: CASSQESGAVYNEQFF.

This clone was counted a single time. The genes are TRBV5-1 and TRBJ2-1; perhaps TRBD1 as D (5 bases). The CDR3 is 13 residues long. Trimming stripped 1 base from V and 5 bases from J, with 7 bases between. Germline V gene data show CDR1 as SGHRS and CDR2 as YFSETQ. DNA for the CDR3: TGCGCCAGCAGCTTGTCGACAGACAATGAGCAGTTCTTC. This translates into CASSLSTDNEQFF.